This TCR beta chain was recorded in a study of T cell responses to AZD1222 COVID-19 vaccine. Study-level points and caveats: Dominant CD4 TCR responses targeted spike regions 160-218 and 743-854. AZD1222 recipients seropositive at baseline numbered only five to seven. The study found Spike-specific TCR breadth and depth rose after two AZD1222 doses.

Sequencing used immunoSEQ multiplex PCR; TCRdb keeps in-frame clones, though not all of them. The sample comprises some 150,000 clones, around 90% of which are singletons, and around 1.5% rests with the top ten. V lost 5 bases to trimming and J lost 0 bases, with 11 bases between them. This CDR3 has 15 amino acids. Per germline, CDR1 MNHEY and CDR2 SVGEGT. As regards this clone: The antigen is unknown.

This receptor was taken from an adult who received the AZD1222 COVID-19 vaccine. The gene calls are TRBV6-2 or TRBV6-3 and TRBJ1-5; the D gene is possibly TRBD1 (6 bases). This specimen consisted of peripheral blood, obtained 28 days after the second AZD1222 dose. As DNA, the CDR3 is TGTGCCAGCAGTGACGGACAGTATAGCAATCAGCCCCAGCATTTT. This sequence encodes CASSDGQYSNQPQHF.